This T cell receptor (beta chain) came from a study of cytomegalovirus exposure and HLA in healthy donors. The PCR used 60 Vbeta and 13 Jbeta primers. Profiled with immunoSEQ multiplex PCR; TCRdb holds only in-frame clones, not every one. In the table there are about 100,000 clones, 80% to 90% of which are singletons. Trimming removed 4 bases at V and 0 bases at J, with 14 bases between. The CDR3 runs 16 residues. Sample: PBMCs. The clonotype originates from a woman younger than 35 in good health and CMV-seronegative. This chain links TRBV23-1 with TRBJ2-3, with TRBD2 as a possible D gene (6 bases). TRBV23-1 is an open reading frame whose function is uncertain. CDR3 loop: CASSPRLEISTDTQYF. Here the CDR3 DNA reads TGCGCCAGCAGTCCCCGACTAGAAATAAGCACAGATACGCAGTATTTT.